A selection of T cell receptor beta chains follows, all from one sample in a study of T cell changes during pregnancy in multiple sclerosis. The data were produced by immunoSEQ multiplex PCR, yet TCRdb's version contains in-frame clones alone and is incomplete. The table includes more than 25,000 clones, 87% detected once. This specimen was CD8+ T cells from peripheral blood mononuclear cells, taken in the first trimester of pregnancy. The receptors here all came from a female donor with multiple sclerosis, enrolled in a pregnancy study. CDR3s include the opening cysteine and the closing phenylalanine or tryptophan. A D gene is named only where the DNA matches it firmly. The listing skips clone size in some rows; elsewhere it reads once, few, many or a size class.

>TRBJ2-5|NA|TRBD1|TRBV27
CASRPGQVETQYF
TGTGCCAGCAGACCGGGACAGGTGGAGACCCAGTACTTC
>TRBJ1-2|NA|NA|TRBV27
CASSLDGGGYGYTF
TGTGCCAGCAGTTTAGACGGGGGGGGCTATGGCTACACCTTC
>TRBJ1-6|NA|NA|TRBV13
CASSLGTAIYNSPLHF
TGTGCCAGCAGCTTAGGGACAGCAATCTATAATTCACCCCTCCACTTT
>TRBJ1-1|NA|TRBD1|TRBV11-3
CASSPYRGGTEAFF
TGTGCCAGCAGCCCCTACAGGGGTGGGACTGAAGCTTTCTTT
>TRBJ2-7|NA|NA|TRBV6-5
CASSYSEGPYEQYF
TGTGCCAGCAGTTACTCGGAGGGTCCCTACGAGCAGTACTTC
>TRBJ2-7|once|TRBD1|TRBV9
CASSVGQGAFDEQYF
TGTGCCAGCAGCGTGGGACAGGGGGCGTTCGACGAGCAGTACTTC
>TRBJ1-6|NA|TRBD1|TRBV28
CASRSGTATPNSYNSPLHF
TGTGCCAGCAGGTCCGGGACAGCCACCCCGAACTCCTATAATTCACCCCTCCACTTT
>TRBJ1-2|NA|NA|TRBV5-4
CASSLAGSGYGYTF
TGTGCCAGCAGCTTGGCCGGCTCAGGCTATGGCTACACCTTC
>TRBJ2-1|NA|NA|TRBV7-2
CASTGRRDEQFF
TGTGCCAGTACAGGCCGCCGGGATGAGCAGTTCTTC
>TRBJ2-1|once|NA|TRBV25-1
CASRAPGLDSNEQFF
TGTGCCAGCAGGGCTCCGGGACTTGATTCCAATGAGCAGTTCTTC
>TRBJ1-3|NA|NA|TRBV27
CASSLSSGGGNTIYF
TGTGCCAGCAGTTTATCGTCGGGGGGCGGAAACACCATATATTTT
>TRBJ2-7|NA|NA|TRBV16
CASSPSFEQYF
TGTGCCAGCAGCCCCTCGTTCGAGCAGTACTTC
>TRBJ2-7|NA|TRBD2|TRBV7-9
CASSESTGLATYEQYF
TGTGCCAGCAGCGAGTCCACGGGACTAGCGACCTACGAGCAGTACTTC
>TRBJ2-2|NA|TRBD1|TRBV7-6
CASSWDRDGSYTGELFF
TGTGCCAGCAGTTGGGACAGGGACGGCTCCTACACCGGGGAGCTGTTTTTT
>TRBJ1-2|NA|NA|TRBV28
CASSPPAGNYGYTF
TGTGCCAGCAGTCCGCCGGCAGGGAACTATGGCTACACCTTC